This is a list of T cell receptor beta chains from one sample in a study of long-term antiretroviral therapy in people with HIV. This table comes from immunoSEQ multiplex PCR, and its TCRdb copy is limited to in-frame clones, with some not included. The sample lists approximately 22,000 clones, roughly 84% occurring once. This specimen was unsorted PBMCs, taken 1.3 years after starting antiretroviral therapy. The source is a man aged 55 to 70 with HIV. CDR3s include the opening cysteine and the closing phenylalanine or tryptophan. Fields, in order: CDR3 protein, CDR3 DNA, D gene, V gene, clone size, J gene. D genes are given only for firm matches. Expanded clones are given a class, and other clones once, few, many or no size at all.

CDR3: CASRDDSGGANVLTF
DNA: TGTGCCAGCAGAGACGACAGTGGTGGGGCCAACGTCCTGACTTTC
D: .
V: TRBV6-1
size: .
J: TRBJ2-6

CDR3: CASSPPTSGGLETQYF
DNA: TGCGCCAGCAGCCCTCCGACTAGCGGGGGGTTGGAGACCCAGTACTTC
D: TRBD2
V: TRBV5-1
size: .
J: TRBJ2-5

CDR3: CASSPTSGSWVSTDTQYF
DNA: TGTGCCAGCTCACCTACTAGCGGGAGCTGGGTAAGCACAGATACGCAGTATTTT
D: TRBD2
V: TRBV18
size: .
J: TRBJ2-3

CDR3: CASKSLAADRVETQYF
DNA: TGTGCCAGCAAGTCACTAGCGGCTGATAGGGTAGAGACCCAGTACTTC
D: TRBD2
V: TRBV27
size: .
J: TRBJ2-5

CDR3: CARSLVEREKDTGELFF
DNA: TGTGCCAGAAGCTTGGTTGAGCGGGAGAAGGACACCGGGGAGCTGTTTTTT
D: TRBD2
V: TRBV5-3
size: .
J: TRBJ2-2

CDR3: CASSVAGVSGNTIYF
DNA: TGTGCCAGCAGCGTAGCGGGGGTCTCTGGAAACACCATATATTTT
D: .
V: TRBV9
size: once
J: TRBJ1-3

CDR3: CASSLTRDRGPRTYEQYF
DNA: TGTGCCAGCAGCTTAACCCGGGACAGGGGTCCCAGGACCTACGAGCAGTACTTC
D: TRBD1
V: TRBV9
size: .
J: TRBJ2-7

CDR3: CASSRTWAGGETQYF
DNA: TGCGCCAGCAGCCGGACATGGGCGGGAGGAGAGACCCAGTACTTC
D: TRBD2
V: TRBV4-1
size: .
J: TRBJ2-5

CDR3: CATSGIGTATYEQYF
DNA: TGTGCCACCAGCGGAATAGGGACGGCTACCTACGAGCAGTACTTC
D: .
V: TRBV15
size: .
J: TRBJ2-7

CDR3: CASSVGGGGKSGNTIYF
DNA: TGTGCCAGCAGCGTAGGTGGGGGGGGCAAGTCTGGAAACACCATATATTTT
D: .
V: TRBV9
size: .
J: TRBJ1-3

CDR3: CASSLAYRGRREQYF
DNA: TGTGCCAGCAGCTTAGCGTACAGGGGGCGTCGCGAGCAGTACTTC
D: TRBD1
V: TRBV11-1
size: .
J: TRBJ2-7

CDR3: CASSLFRDTIYEQYF
DNA: TGTGCCAGCAGCTTATTCAGAGACACAATCTACGAGCAGTACTTC
D: .
V: TRBV7-6
size: .
J: TRBJ2-7

CDR3: CASSYSPISNTGELFF
DNA: TGTGCCAGCAGTTACTCTCCCATATCGAACACCGGGGAGCTGTTTTTT
D: .
V: TRBV6-5
size: .
J: TRBJ2-2

CDR3: CASSPAGNYQPQHF
DNA: TGTGCCAGCAGTCCGGCGGGGAATTATCAGCCCCAGCATTTT
D: .
V: TRBV6-6
size: .
J: TRBJ1-5

CDR3: CASSVPMRGGSTDTQYF
DNA: TGTGCCAGCAGCGTGCCGATGAGGGGGGGAAGCACAGATACGCAGTATTTT
D: .
V: TRBV9
size: .
J: TRBJ2-3

CDR3: CASSETGGPSGYTF
DNA: TGTGCCAGCAGCGAAACTGGGGGGCCCTCGGGCTACACCTTC
D: .
V: TRBV14
size: .
J: TRBJ1-2

CDR3: CASSSPRSDGREKLFF
DNA: TGTGCCAGCAGTTCCCCTCGCTCGGACGGTCGGGAAAAACTGTTTTTT
D: .
V: TRBV7-9
size: .
J: TRBJ1-4

CDR3: CASSPVGSNQPQHF
DNA: TGTGCCAGCAGTCCGGTGGGTAGCAATCAGCCCCAGCATTTT
D: .
V: TRBV28
size: .
J: TRBJ1-5

CDR3: CASSPSGQGNEAFF
DNA: TGTGCCAGCAGCCCTTCAGGACAGGGGAATGAAGCTTTCTTT
D: TRBD1
V: TRBV7-9
size: .
J: TRBJ1-1

CDR3: CASSQYFGGAEAFF
DNA: TGTGCCAGCAGTCAATACTTCGGGGGGGCTGAAGCTTTCTTT
D: .
V: TRBV6-6
size: .
J: TRBJ1-1